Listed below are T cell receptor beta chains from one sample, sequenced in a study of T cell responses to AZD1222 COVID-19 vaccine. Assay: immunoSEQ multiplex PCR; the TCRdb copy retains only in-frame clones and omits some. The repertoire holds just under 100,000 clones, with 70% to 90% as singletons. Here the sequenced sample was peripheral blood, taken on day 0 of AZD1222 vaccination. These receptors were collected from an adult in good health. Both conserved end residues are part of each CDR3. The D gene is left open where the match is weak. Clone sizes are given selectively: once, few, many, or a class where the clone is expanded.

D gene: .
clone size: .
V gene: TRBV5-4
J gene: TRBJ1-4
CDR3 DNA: TGTGCCAGCAGCTTCCAGGCTAATGAAAAACTGTTTTTT
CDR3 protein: CASSFQANEKLFF

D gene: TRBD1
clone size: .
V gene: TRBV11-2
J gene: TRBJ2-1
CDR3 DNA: TGTGCCAGCAGCGCGGGACAGGGATACAATGAGCAGTTCTTC
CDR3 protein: CASSAGQGYNEQFF

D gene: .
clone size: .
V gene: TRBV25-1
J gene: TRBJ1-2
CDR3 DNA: TGTGCCAGCAGGAAAACAGGCGGTGGCTACACCTTC
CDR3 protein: CASRKTGGGYTF

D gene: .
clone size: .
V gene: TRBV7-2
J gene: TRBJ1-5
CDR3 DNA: TGTGCCAGCAGCTTAGTCGGCCAGCCCCAGCATTTT
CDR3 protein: CASSLVGQPQHF

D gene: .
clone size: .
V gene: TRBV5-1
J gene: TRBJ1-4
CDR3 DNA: TGCGCCAGCCTACAGGGATCTAATGAAAAACTGTTTTTT
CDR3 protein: CASLQGSNEKLFF

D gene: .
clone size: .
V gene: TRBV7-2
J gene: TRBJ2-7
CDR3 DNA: TGTGCCAGCAGGAATTTCGGCAGGACTAACTCCTACGAGCAGTACTTC
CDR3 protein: CASRNFGRTNSYEQYF

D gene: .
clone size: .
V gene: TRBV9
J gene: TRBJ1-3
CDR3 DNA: TGTGCCAGCAGCGTAGCCGCCGGCCAGGCAGGAAACACCATATATTTT
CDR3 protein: CASSVAAGQAGNTIYF

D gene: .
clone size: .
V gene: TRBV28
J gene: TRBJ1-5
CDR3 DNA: TGTGCCAGCAGTTTAAAAAATTCTTCGCCCCAGCATTTT
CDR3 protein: CASSLKNSSPQHF

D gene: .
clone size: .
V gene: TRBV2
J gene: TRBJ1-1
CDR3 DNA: TGTGCCAGCATACAGGGTAGCACTGAAGCTTTCTTT
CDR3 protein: CASIQGSTEAFF

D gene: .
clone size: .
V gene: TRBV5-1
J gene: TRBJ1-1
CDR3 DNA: TGCGCCAGCAGCCATGATCCAACAGGGTCGAACACTGAAGCTTTCTTT
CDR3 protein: CASSHDPTGSNTEAFF

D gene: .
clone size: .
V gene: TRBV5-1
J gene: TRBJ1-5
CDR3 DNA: TGCGCCAGCAGCCCTTTGTCAGGGACGAACCAGCCCCAGCATTTT
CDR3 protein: CASSPLSGTNQPQHF

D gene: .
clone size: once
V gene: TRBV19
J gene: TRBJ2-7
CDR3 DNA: TGTGCCAGTAGTAGGACAGTACTACGGGAGCAGTACTTC
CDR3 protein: CASSRTVLREQYF

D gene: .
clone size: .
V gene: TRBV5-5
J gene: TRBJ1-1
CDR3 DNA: TGTGCCAGCAGCTTGTCATCGGTTTTGAACACTGAAGCTTTCTTT
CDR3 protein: CASSLSSVLNTEAFF

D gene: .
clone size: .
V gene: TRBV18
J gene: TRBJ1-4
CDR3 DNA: TGTGCCAGCTCACCACCGGGAGGGAGGGACGAAAAACTGTTTTTT
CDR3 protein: CASSPPGGRDEKLFF

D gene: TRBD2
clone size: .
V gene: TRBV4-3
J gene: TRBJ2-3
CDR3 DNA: TGCGCCAGCAGCCGCCGGACTAGCGGGGGTACAGATACGCAGTATTTT
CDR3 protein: CASSRRTSGGTDTQYF

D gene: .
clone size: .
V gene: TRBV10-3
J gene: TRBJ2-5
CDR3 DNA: TGTGCCATCAGTGAGTCGAACAGCCAAGAGACCCAGTACTTC
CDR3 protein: CAISESNSQETQYF

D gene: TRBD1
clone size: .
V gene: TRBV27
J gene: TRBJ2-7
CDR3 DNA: TGTGCCAGCAGTCCGGGACAGTCCTACGAGCAGTACTTC
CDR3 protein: CASSPGQSYEQYF

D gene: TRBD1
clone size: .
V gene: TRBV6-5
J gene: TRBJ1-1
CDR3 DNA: TGTGCCAGCAGTTCAGGGGGCCGCACTGAAGCTTTCTTT
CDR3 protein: CASSSGGRTEAFF

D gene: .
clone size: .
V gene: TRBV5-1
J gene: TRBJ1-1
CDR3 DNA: TGCGCCAGCGCTCCCGGGGGTGTGGCTGAAGCTTTCTTT
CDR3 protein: CASAPGGVAEAFF

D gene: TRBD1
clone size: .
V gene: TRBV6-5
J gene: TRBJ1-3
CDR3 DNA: TGTGCCAGCAGGACAGGGGGAAACACCATATATTTT
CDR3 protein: CASRTGGNTIYF

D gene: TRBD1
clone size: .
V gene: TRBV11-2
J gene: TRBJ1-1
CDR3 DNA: TGTGCCAGCAGCTATACAGGGGACCCTGAAGCTTTCTTT
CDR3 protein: CASSYTGDPEAFF

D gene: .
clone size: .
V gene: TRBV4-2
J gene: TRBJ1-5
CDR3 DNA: TGTGCCAGCAGCCTCGGTTTGGGACGGGGCTATAGCAATCAGCCCCAGCATTTT
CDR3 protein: CASSLGLGRGYSNQPQHF

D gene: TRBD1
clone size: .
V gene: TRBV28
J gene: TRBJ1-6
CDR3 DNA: TGTGCCAGCAGTCCGACAGGGTTTAATTCACCCCTCCACTTT
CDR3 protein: CASSPTGFNSPLHF

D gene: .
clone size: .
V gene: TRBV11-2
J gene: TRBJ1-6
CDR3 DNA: TGTGCCAGCAGCTCTACGACAGCTAATTCACCCCTCCACTTT
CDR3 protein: CASSSTTANSPLHF

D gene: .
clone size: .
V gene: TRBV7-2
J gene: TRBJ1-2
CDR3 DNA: TGTGCCAGCAGCTTAGCTGGGGGGGGTGGCTACACCTTC
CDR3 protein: CASSLAGGGGYTF

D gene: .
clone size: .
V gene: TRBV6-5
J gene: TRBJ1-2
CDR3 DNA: TGTGCCAGCAGTATAAGGACAGTCGGCTACACCTTC
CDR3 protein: CASSIRTVGYTF

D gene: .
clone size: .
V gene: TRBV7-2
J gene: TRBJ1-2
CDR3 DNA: TGTGCCAGCAGCTTATCATGGGACTATGGCTACACCTTC
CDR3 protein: CASSLSWDYGYTF

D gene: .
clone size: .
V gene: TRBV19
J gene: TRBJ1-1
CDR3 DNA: TGTGCCAGTAGTAGGACGTCGGGCTTCACTGAAGCTTTCTTT
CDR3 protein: CASSRTSGFTEAFF

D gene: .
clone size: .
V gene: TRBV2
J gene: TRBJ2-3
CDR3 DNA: TGTGCCATTTCAGGGGAGGATACGCAGTATTTT
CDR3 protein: CAISGEDTQYF

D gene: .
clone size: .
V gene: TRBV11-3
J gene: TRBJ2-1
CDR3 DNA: TGTGCCAGCACCGGGGGAGCGGACAATGAGCAGTTCTTC
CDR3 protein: CASTGGADNEQFF

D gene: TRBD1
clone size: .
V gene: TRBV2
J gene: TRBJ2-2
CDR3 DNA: TGTGCCAGCACCCTCCAGGGGGCGGGCGCCGGGGAGCTGTTTTTT
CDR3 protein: CASTLQGAGAGELFF

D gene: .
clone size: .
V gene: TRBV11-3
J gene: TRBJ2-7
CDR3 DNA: TGTGCCAGCAGCTTAGATCTCGTGGACGGTAGCTCCTACGAGCAGTACTTC
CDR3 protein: CASSLDLVDGSSYEQYF

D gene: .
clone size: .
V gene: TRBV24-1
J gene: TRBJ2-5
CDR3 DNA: TGTGCCACCAGTCGGTCTACCCCAGAGACCCAGTACTTC
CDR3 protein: CATSRSTPETQYF

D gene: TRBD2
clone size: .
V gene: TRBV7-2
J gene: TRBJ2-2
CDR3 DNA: TGTGCCAGCAGCTTATTGGGTGGGCTAGCGGCCGGGGAGCTGTTTTTT
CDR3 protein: CASSLLGGLAAGELFF

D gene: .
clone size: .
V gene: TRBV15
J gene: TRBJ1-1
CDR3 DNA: TGTGCCACCAGCAGAACCAAGAGCCCAACGGGGCCGGGAACTGAAGCTTTCTTT
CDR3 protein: CATSRTKSPTGPGTEAFF

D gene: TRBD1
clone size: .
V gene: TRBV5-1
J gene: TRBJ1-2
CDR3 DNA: TGCGCCAGCAGCTTGGTTGGAGGGGGCAATGGCTACACCTTC
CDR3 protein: CASSLVGGGNGYTF

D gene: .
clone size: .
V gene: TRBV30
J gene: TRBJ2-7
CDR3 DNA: TGTGCCTGGAGTGGCGAGTACGAGCAGTACTTC
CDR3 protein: CAWSGEYEQYF

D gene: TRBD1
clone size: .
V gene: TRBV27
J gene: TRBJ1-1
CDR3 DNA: TGTGCCAGCAGTCCCTGGACAGGGATGAACACTGAAGCTTTCTTT
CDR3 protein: CASSPWTGMNTEAFF

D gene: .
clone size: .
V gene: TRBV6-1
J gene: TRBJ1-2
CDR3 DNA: TGTGCCAGCAGTGAGGCCCCGGGCCCCTGGGGGATCTATGGCTACACCTTC
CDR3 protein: CASSEAPGPWGIYGYTF

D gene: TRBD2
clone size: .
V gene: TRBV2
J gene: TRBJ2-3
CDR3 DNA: TGTGCCAGCACGACACCGGGACTAGCGGGGGGCACAGATACGCAGTATTTT
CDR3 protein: CASTTPGLAGGTDTQYF

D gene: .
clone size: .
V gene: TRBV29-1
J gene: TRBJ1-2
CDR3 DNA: TGCAGCGGTACGGTCGGTGACACAGGTTGGGGCTACACCTTC
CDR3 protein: CSGTVGDTGWGYTF

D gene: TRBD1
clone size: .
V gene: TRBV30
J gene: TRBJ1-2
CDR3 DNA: TGTGCCTGGAGTAACACACACTACGGGACAGGGGGTGGTGGCTACACCTTC
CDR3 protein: CAWSNTHYGTGGGGYTF

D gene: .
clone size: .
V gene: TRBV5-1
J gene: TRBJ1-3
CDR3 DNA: TGCGCCAGCAGCTTGGACCGGGGGGCGAGCGGAAACACCATATATTTT
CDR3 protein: CASSLDRGASGNTIYF

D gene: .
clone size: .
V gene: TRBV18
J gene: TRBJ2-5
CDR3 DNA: TGTGCCAGCACAACCAGTCTCCAAGAGACCCAGTACTTC
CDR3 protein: CASTTSLQETQYF

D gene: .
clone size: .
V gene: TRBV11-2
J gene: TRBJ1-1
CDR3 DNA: TGTGCCAGCAGCTTAGACCGGGGCACTGAAGCTTTCTTT
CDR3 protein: CASSLDRGTEAFF

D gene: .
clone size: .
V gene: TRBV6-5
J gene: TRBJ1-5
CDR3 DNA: TGTGCCAGCACCCCAAGTCGGGATCAGCCCCAGCATTTT
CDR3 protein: CASTPSRDQPQHF

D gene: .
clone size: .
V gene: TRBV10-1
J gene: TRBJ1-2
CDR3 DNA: TGCGCCAGCAGTGATTCTTCATCCGGAACCTATGGCTACACCTTC
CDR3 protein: CASSDSSSGTYGYTF

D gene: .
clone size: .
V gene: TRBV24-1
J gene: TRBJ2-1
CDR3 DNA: TGTGCCACCAGTGATTTGAGGGTCGGAAATGAGCAGTTCTTC
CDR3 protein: CATSDLRVGNEQFF

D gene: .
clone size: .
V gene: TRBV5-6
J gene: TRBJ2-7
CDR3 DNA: TGTGCCAGCAGCCTTTCCGGTTACGAGCAGTACTTC
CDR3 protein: CASSLSGYEQYF

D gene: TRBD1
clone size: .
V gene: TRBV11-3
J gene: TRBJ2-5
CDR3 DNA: TGTGCCAGCAGCTTAATTTGGACAGGGAGACAAGAGACCCAGTACTTC
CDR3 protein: CASSLIWTGRQETQYF

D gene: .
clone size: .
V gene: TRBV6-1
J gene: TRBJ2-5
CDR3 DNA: TGTGCCAGCAGTGAGGGAGCGTCGACAGAAGAGACCCAGTACTTC
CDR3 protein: CASSEGASTEETQYF

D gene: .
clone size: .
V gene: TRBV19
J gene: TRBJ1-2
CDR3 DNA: TGTGCCAGTAGTAAAGGAACAGGGCGGATGACCAGTTATGGCTACACCTTC
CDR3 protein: CASSKGTGRMTSYGYTF

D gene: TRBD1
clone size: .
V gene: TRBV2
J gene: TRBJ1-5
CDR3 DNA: TGTGCCAGCAGCCGACAGGGGACGCAAAGCAATCAGCCCCAGCATTTT
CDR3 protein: CASSRQGTQSNQPQHF

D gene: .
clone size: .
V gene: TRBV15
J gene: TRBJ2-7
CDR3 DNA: TGTGCCACCAGCCACTCGGGAACCCACGAGCAGTACTTC
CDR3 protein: CATSHSGTHEQYF